The 6 T cell receptor beta chains in this list originate from one sample, sequenced in a study of cytomegalovirus exposure and HLA in healthy donors. Both 60 Vbeta primers and 13 Jbeta primers went into the PCR. The protocol was immunoSEQ multiplex PCR, while the TCRdb copy is restricted to in-frame clones and leaves out a portion. The sample carries 140,000 to 150,000 clones, roughly 9.8% recorded once. Material for sequencing was PBMCs. These receptor sequences come from a man between 50 and 59 years old in good health and CMV-seronegative.

This clone appeared a few times. This rearrangement joins TRBV11-3 to TRBJ2-5, with D perhaps TRBD2 (5 bases). CDR3 length: 15 amino acids. Germline values: CDR1 SGHNT, CDR2 YENEEA. V was shortened by 2 bases and J by 1 base, with 11 bases between the two germline ends. CDR3 in amino acids: CASSLMAGLQETQYF. CDR3 sequence (DNA): TGTGCCAGCAGCTTAATGGCGGGCCTCCAAGAGACCCAGTACTTC. The entire variable domain, with the rest obtained from reference TRBV11-3 and TRBJ2-5, is as follows: EAGVVQSPRYKIIEKKQPVAFWCNPISGHNTLYWYLQNLGQGPELLIRYENEEAVDDSQLPKDRFSAERLKGVDSTLKIQPAELGDSAVYLCASSLMAGLQETQYFGPGTRLLVL.

This clone has more than one count but fewer than ten. The rearrangement links TRBV4-1 to TRBJ2-3; 9 positions match TRBD2. CDR3 length: 20 residues. CDR1 and CDR2 from the germline V gene are MGHRA and YSYEKL. The V and J ends lost 1 base and 0 bases, in that order; junction bases with no gene match: 14. In DNA form, the CDR3 reads TGCGCCAGCAGCCAAGTACGTAGCGGGAGTGTGGACTTTAGCACAGATACGCAGTATTTT. Translating it yields CASSQVRSGSVDFSTDTQYF.

The genes are TRBV2 and TRBJ2-3, with 8 bases matching TRBD2. V trimming: 4 bases; J trimming: 4 bases; junction bases outside the gene matches: 7. The CDR3 runs to 15 residues. CDR1 and CDR2 (germline): SNHLY, FYNNEI. CDR3 sequence reads: CASSGPRLASDTQYF. The CDR3 DNA is TGTGCCAGCAGTGGTCCGCGACTAGCGTCAGATACGCAGTATTTT.

CDR3 nucleotide sequence: TGTGCCAGCAGCGGGGGGGGCCTGAACACTGAAGCTTTCTTT. Its translation is CASSGGGLNTEAFF. The chain uses TRBV9 and TRBJ1-1; the D gene is possibly TRBD1 (6 bases). Deletions cut 3 bases from V and 0 bases from J, with 9 bases between. This CDR3 is built from 14 residues. Germline values: CDR1 SGDLS, CDR2 YYNGEE.

This sequence joins TRBV11-2 and TRBJ2-2; 11 nucleotides agree with TRBD2. V gave up 5 bases and J gave up 7 bases; unmatched junction bases: 12. The CDR3 covers 17 residues. The germline V gene encodes CDR1 SGHAT and CDR2 FQNNGV. For the CDR3, the DNA is TGTGCCAGCAGCGGGGTTCTAGCGGGGGGTCTTAGCGGGGAGCTGTTTTTT. Encoded protein: CASSGVLAGGLSGELFF.

This rearrangement joins TRBV9 to TRBJ1-5; D is possibly TRBD1 (6 bases). Germline V gene sequence: CDR1 SGDLS, CDR2 YYNGEE. Deletions cut 4 bases from V and 2 bases from J, with 16 bases between. This CDR3 comprises 16 residues. CDR3 DNA sequence: TGTGCCAGCAGCTCCCGGGCCCACAGGGGCAATCAGCCCCAGCATTTT. Translated: CASSSRAHRGNQPQHF.